Listed here is a single T cell receptor (beta chain). Its antigen is still unknown. This entry comes from a study of shared clonotypes between healthy human individuals. After removal of 0 bases from V and 3 bases from J, the junction contained 6 bases not matched to a gene. From germline, CDR1 is SGHDT and CDR2 YYEEEE. The CDR3 totals 17 residues. Donors comprised healthy HIV-negative adults lacking recent acute infections or vaccinations. Everyone who donated was a Caucasian adult who lived in Nashville, Tennessee. The table came from immunoSEQ multiplex PCR; TCRdb's copy has only in-frame clones and leaves some out. The repertoire consists of around 370,000 clones, with about 97% occurring once and the leading ten covering about 0.32%. The study's findings and limits: In general, naive subsets displayed greater estimated richness than memory subsets did. Some naive CD4 clonotypes, roughly 5%, turned up in common across a few donors.

The TCR comes from a young man in good health. The specimen was memory CD8+ T cells sorted from blood. As to subset: CD45RO+ cells pooled with CCR7-negative TemRA cells. The chain has TRBV5-6 and TRBJ2-2; 9 bases align to TRBD2. The CDR3 region is CASSLAPSGDYTGELFF. The CDR3 DNA follows: TGTGCCAGCAGCTTGGCCCCTAGCGGGGACTACACCGGGGAGCTGTTTTTT.